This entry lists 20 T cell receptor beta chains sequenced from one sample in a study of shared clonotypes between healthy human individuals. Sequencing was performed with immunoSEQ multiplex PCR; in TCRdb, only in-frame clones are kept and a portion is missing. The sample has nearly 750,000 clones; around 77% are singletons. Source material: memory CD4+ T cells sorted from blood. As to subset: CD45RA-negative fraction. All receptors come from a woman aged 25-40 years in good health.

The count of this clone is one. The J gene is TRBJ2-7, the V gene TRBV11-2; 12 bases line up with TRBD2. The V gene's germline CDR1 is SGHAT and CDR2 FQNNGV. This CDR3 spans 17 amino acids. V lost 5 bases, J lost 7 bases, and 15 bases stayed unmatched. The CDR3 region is CASSLLAGGPGRKEQYF. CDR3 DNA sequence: TGTGCCAGCAGCCTGCTAGCGGGAGGGCCGGGGCGAAAGGAGCAGTACTTC.

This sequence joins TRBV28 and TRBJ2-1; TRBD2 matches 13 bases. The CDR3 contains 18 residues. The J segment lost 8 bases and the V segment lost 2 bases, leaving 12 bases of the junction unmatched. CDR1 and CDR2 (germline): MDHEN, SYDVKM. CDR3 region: CASSLQGLAGVLRDEQFF. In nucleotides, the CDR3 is TGTGCCAGCAGTTTACAAGGACTAGCGGGAGTTCTCAGGGATGAGCAGTTCTTC.

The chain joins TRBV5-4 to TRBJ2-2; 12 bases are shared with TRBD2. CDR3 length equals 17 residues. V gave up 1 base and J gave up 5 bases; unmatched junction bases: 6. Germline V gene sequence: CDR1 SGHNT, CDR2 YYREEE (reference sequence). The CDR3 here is CASSLLGLAGRTGELFF. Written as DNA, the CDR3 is TGTGCCAGCAGCTTGCTCGGACTAGCGGGACGGACCGGGGAGCTGTTTTTT.

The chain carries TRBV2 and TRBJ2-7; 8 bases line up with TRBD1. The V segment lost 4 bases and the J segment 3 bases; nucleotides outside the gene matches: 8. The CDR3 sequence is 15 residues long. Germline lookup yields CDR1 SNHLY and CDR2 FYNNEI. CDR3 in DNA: TGTGCCAGCAGTGTGGTGGGGACAGGTTACTACGAGCAGTACTTC. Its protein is CASSVVGTGYYEQYF. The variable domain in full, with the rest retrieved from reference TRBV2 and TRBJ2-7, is EPEVTQTPSHQVTQMGQEVILRCVPISNHLYFYWYRQILGQKVEFLVSFYNNEISEKSEIFDDQFSVERPDGSNFTLKIRSTKLEDSAMYFCASSVVGTGYYEQYFGPGTRLTVT.

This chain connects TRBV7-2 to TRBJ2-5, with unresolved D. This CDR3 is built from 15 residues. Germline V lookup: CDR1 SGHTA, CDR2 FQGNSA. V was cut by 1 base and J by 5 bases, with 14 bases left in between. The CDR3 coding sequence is TGTGCCAGCAGCTTAGGGCGTATGCAGAAGGAGACCCAGTACTTC. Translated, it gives CASSLGRMQKETQYF.

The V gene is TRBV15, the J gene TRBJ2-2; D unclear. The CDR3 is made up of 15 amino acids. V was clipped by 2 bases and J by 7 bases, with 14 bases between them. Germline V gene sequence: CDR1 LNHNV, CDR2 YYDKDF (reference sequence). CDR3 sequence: CATSRSEDLLGELFF. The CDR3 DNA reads TGTGCCACCAGCAGATCCGAGGACCTCCTCGGGGAGCTGTTTTTT. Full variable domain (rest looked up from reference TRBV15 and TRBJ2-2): DAMVIQNPRYQVTQFGKPVTLSCSQTLNHNVMYWYQQKSSQAPKLLFHYYDKDFNNEADTPDNFQSRRPNTSFCFLDIRSPGLGDTAMYLCATSRSEDLLGELFFGEGSRLTVL.

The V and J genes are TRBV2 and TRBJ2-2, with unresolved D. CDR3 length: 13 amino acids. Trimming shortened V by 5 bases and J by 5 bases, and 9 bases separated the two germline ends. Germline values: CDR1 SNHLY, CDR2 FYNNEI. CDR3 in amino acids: CASSTQDTGELFF. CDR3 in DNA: TGTGCCAGCAGTACTCAGGATACCGGGGAGCTGTTTTTT.

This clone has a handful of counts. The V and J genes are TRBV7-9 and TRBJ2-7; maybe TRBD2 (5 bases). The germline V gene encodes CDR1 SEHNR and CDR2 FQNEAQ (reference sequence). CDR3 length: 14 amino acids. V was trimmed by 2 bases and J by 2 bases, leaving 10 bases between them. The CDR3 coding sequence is TGTGCCAGCAGCTTAAGCGGAAGTACCTACGAGCAGTACTTC. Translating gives CASSLSGSTYEQYF.

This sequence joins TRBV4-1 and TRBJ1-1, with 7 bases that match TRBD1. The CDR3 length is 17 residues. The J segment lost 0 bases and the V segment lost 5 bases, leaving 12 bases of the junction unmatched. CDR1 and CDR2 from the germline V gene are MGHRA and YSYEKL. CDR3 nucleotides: TGCGCCAGCAGCGCCGGCACGGGACAGCAAATGAACACTGAAGCTTTCTTT. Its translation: CASSAGTGQQMNTEAFF.

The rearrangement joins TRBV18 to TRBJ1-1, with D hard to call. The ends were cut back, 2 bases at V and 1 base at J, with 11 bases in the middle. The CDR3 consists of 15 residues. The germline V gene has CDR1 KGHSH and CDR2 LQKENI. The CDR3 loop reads CASSPAGAANTEAFF. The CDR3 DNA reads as TGTGCCAGCTCACCAGCCGGCGCCGCGAACACTGAAGCTTTCTTT.

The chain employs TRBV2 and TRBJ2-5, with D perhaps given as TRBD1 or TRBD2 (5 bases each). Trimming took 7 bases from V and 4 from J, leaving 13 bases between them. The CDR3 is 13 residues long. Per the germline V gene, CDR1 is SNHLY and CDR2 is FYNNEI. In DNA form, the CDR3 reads TGTGCCAGCATCCCCAGGGAGAGAGAGACCCAGTACTTC. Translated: CASIPRERETQYF.

The CDR3 DNA reads as TGTGCCAGCAGGGTCCGAGGCCAGCCCCAGCATTTT. Protein: CASRVRGQPQHF. The rearrangement links TRBV28 to TRBJ1-5, with D hard to call. The V and J ends lost 6 bases and 7 bases respectively, with 10 bases between them. The CDR3 has 12 residues. Germline CDR1 and CDR2: MDHEN and SYDVKM. Together with reference TRBV28 and TRBJ1-5, the CDR3 gives the full variable domain: DVKVTQSSRYLVKRTGEKVFLECVQDMDHENMFWYRQDPGLGLRLIYFSYDVKMKEKGDIPEGYSVSREKKERFSLILESASTNQTSMYLCASRVRGQPQHFGDGTRLSIL.

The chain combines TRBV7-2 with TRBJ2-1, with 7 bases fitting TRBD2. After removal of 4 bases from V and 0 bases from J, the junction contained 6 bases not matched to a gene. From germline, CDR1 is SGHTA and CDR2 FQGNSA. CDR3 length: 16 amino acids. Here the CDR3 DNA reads TGTGCCAGCAGCTCCCTGTGGGGGGGCTCCTACAATGAGCAGTTCTTC. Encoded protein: CASSSLWGGSYNEQFF.

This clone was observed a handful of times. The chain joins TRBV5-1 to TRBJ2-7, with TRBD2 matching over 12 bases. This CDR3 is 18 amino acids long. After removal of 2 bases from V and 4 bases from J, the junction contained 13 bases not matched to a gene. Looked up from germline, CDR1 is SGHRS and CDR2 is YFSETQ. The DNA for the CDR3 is TGCGCCAGCAGCTTCCGGGCTAGCGGGAGGGCCAATTCGTACGAGCAGTACTTC. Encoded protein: CASSFRASGRANSYEQYF. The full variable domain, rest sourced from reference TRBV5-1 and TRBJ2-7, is KAGVTQTPRYLIKTRGQQVTLSCSPISGHRSVSWYQQTPGQGLQFLFEYFSETQRNKGNFPGRFSGRQFSNSRSEMNVSTLELGDSALYLCASSFRASGRANSYEQYFGPGTRLTVT.

CDR3 nucleotides: TGTGCCAGCAGAGGCGAGGCAGATACGCAGTATTTT. Translated, it gives CASRGEADTQYF. The J gene is TRBJ2-3, the V gene TRBV6-6; no clear D gene. Germline CDR1 MNHNY, CDR2 SVGAGI (reference sequence). V lost 6 bases and J 4 bases, leaving 8 bases between the germline ends. CDR3 length: 12 residues.

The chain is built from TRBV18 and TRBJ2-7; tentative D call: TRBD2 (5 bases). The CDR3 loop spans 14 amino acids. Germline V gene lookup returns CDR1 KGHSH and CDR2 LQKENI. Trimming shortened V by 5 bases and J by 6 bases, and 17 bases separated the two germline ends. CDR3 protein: CASSTDDRGTEQYF. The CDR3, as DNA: TGTGCCAGCTCAACAGACGATCGGGGTACCGAGCAGTACTTC.

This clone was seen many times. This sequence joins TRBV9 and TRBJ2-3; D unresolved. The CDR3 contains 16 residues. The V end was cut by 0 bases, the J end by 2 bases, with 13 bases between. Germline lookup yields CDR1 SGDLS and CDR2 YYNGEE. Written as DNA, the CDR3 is TGTGCCAGCAGCGTAGATCGAGCGACTGACACAGATACGCAGTATTTT. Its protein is CASSVDRATDTDTQYF. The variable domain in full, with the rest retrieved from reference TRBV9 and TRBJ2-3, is DSGVTQTPKHLITATGQRVTLRCSPRSGDLSVYWYQQSLDQGLQFLIQYYNGEERAKGNILERFSAQQFPDLHSELNLSSLELGDSALYFCASSVDRATDTDTQYFGPGTRLTVL.

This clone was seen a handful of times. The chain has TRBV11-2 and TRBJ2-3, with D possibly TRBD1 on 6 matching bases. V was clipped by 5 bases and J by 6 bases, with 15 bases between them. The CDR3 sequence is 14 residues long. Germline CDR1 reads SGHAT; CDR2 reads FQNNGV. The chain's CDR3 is CASSPQVGADTQYF. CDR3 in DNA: TGTGCCAGCAGCCCTCAGGTGGGGGCCGATACGCAGTATTTT. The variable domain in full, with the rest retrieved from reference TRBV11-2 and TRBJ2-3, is EAGVAQSPRYKIIEKRQSVAFWCNPISGHATLYWYQQILGQGPKLLIQFQNNGVVDDSQLPKDRFSAERLKGVDSTLKIQPAKLEDSAVYLCASSPQVGADTQYFGPGTRLTVL.

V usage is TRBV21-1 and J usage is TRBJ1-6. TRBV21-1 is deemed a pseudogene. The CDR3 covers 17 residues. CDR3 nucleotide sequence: TGTGCCAGCAGCAATGGACCCTCTTCTACGGATAATTCACCCCTCCACTTT. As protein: CASSNGPSSTDNSPLHF.

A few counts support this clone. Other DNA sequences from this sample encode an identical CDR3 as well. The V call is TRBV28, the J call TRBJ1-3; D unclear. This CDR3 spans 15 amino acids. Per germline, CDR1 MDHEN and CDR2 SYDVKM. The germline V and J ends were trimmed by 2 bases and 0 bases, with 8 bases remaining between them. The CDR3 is CASSLGRYSGNTIYF. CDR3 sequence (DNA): TGTGCCAGCAGTTTAGGGCGGTACTCTGGAAACACCATATATTTT. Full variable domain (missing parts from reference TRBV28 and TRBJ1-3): DVKVTQSSRYLVKRTGEKVFLECVQDMDHENMFWYRQDPGLGLRLIYFSYDVKMKEKGDIPEGYSVSREKKERFSLILESASTNQTSMYLCASSLGRYSGNTIYFGEGSWLTVV.